The rows below give T cell receptor beta chains drawn from one sample of a study of T cell responses to AZD1222 COVID-19 vaccine. The repertoire was sequenced with immunoSEQ multiplex PCR; TCRdb's copy has only in-frame clones and lacks some. There are approximately 100,000 clones in the sample; 80% to 90% occur only once, and 3% to 3.5% lies in the top ten. The material sequenced was peripheral blood, taken on day 0 of AZD1222 vaccination. The receptors come from an adult in good health. The CDR3 runs from the conserved cysteine through the conserved F or W. A D gene is named only where the DNA matches it firmly. Not all rows give a size; the values are once, few, many and, for expanded clones, a class.

j_call: TRBJ2-2; d_call: -; clone_size: -; v_call: TRBV2; cdr3_aa: CASTNTGELFF; cdr3_nt: TGTGCCAGCACCAACACCGGGGAGCTGTTTTTT
j_call: TRBJ1-2; d_call: TRBD1; clone_size: -; v_call: TRBV7-2; cdr3_aa: CASSLAPQGAVGYTF; cdr3_nt: TGTGCCAGCAGCTTAGCGCCTCAGGGGGCGGTTGGCTACACCTTC
j_call: TRBJ1-4; d_call: -; clone_size: -; v_call: TRBV4-3; cdr3_aa: CARSRRELDEKLFF; cdr3_nt: TGCGCCCGCAGCCGCCGGGAGTTGGATGAAAAACTGTTTTTT
j_call: TRBJ2-2; d_call: -; clone_size: -; v_call: TRBV30; cdr3_aa: CAWEGAPGELFF; cdr3_nt: TGTGCCTGGGAAGGGGCCCCCGGGGAGCTGTTTTTT
j_call: TRBJ2-4; d_call: TRBD1; clone_size: -; v_call: TRBV5-1; cdr3_aa: CASNTGGRAKNIQYF; cdr3_nt: TGCGCCAGCAACACAGGGGGCAGGGCCAAAAACATTCAGTACTTC
j_call: TRBJ2-7; d_call: TRBD2; clone_size: -; v_call: TRBV6-1; cdr3_aa: CASSDQGLALPEQYF; cdr3_nt: TGTGCCAGCAGTGATCAGGGACTAGCGTTACCCGAGCAGTACTTC
j_call: TRBJ1-3; d_call: -; clone_size: -; v_call: TRBV7-2; cdr3_aa: CASSLGFSGNTIYF; cdr3_nt: TGTGCCAGCAGCTTGGGCTTCTCTGGAAACACCATATATTTT
j_call: TRBJ2-3; d_call: -; clone_size: once; v_call: TRBV11-2; cdr3_aa: CASSLSTQYF; cdr3_nt: TGTGCCAGCAGCTTGTCCACGCAGTATTTT
j_call: TRBJ1-2; d_call: TRBD1; clone_size: -; v_call: TRBV24-1; cdr3_aa: CATSDSGQGYGYTF; cdr3_nt: TGTGCCACCAGTGATTCAGGACAGGGGTATGGCTACACCTTC
j_call: TRBJ1-2; d_call: TRBD1; clone_size: -; v_call: TRBV18; cdr3_aa: CASSPTRDRRNYGYTF; cdr3_nt: TGTGCCAGCTCACCAACCCGGGACAGAAGAAACTATGGCTACACCTTC
j_call: TRBJ1-1; d_call: -; clone_size: once; v_call: TRBV6-5; cdr3_aa: CASSLPNQDAFF; cdr3_nt: TGTGCCAGCAGTCTACCTAACCAAGACGCTTTCTTT
j_call: TRBJ2-2; d_call: -; clone_size: -; v_call: TRBV11-3; cdr3_aa: CASSLGSTNTGELFF; cdr3_nt: TGTGCCAGCAGCTTGGGTTCTACCAACACCGGGGAGCTGTTTTTT
j_call: TRBJ2-7; d_call: TRBD1; clone_size: -; v_call: TRBV7-9; cdr3_aa: CASSLAGGSYEQYF; cdr3_nt: TGTGCCAGCAGCTTGGCAGGGGGCTCATACGAGCAGTACTTC
j_call: TRBJ2-7; d_call: -; clone_size: -; v_call: TRBV5-1; cdr3_aa: CASSPGDPYEQYF; cdr3_nt: TGCGCCAGCAGCCCAGGGGACCCCTACGAGCAGTACTTC
j_call: TRBJ1-2; d_call: -; clone_size: -; v_call: TRBV7-9; cdr3_aa: CASSYSGPRYGYTF; cdr3_nt: TGTGCCAGCAGCTACTCCGGGCCTCGATATGGCTACACCTTC
j_call: TRBJ1-1; d_call: -; clone_size: -; v_call: TRBV6-4; cdr3_aa: CASKRDKANTEAFF; cdr3_nt: TGTGCCAGCAAACGGGACAAGGCGAACACTGAAGCTTTCTTT
j_call: TRBJ2-1; d_call: TRBD1; clone_size: -; v_call: TRBV6-5; cdr3_aa: CASSPTGWVNEQFF; cdr3_nt: TGTGCCAGCAGTCCGACAGGGTGGGTGAATGAGCAGTTCTTC
j_call: TRBJ2-2; d_call: -; clone_size: -; v_call: TRBV6-2/TRBV6-3; cdr3_aa: CASSYSNTGELFF; cdr3_nt: TGTGCCAGCAGTTATAGCAACACCGGGGAGCTGTTTTTT
j_call: TRBJ2-7; d_call: -; clone_size: -; v_call: TRBV29-1; cdr3_aa: CSVADSYEQYF; cdr3_nt: TGCAGCGTTGCTGACAGCTACGAGCAGTACTTC
j_call: TRBJ2-5; d_call: TRBD2; clone_size: -; v_call: TRBV19; cdr3_aa: CASRPGGAETQYF; cdr3_nt: TGTGCCAGCCGCCCGGGGGGGGCAGAGACCCAGTACTTC
j_call: TRBJ2-2; d_call: TRBD1; clone_size: -; v_call: TRBV2; cdr3_aa: CASRQGVKSGELFF; cdr3_nt: TGTGCCAGTAGACAGGGGGTGAAGTCCGGGGAGCTGTTTTTT
j_call: TRBJ1-1; d_call: -; clone_size: -; v_call: TRBV5-1; cdr3_aa: CASSSLTGNTEAFF; cdr3_nt: TGCGCCAGCAGCTCTCTAACGGGGAACACTGAAGCTTTCTTT
j_call: TRBJ1-2; d_call: TRBD1; clone_size: -; v_call: TRBV2; cdr3_aa: CASTPARTGVYGYTF; cdr3_nt: TGTGCCAGCACCCCTGCTCGGACAGGGGTCTACGGCTACACCTTC
j_call: TRBJ1-4; d_call: -; clone_size: -; v_call: TRBV14; cdr3_aa: CASSQDSGFATNEKLFF; cdr3_nt: TGTGCCAGCAGCCAAGATTCCGGCTTTGCAACTAATGAAAAACTGTTTTTT
j_call: TRBJ2-7; d_call: TRBD1; clone_size: -; v_call: TRBV7-2; cdr3_aa: CASRSTGTDSYEQYF; cdr3_nt: TGTGCCAGCCGCTCTACCGGGACAGATTCCTACGAGCAGTACTTC
j_call: TRBJ1-2; d_call: -; clone_size: -; v_call: TRBV7-2; cdr3_aa: CASSFPGRSGYTF; cdr3_nt: TGTGCCAGCAGCTTTCCAGGGAGGTCTGGCTACACCTTC
j_call: TRBJ2-5; d_call: -; clone_size: -; v_call: TRBV18; cdr3_aa: CASSLTSIQETQYF; cdr3_nt: TGTGCCAGCTCACTAACAAGCATCCAAGAGACCCAGTACTTC
j_call: TRBJ2-3; d_call: -; clone_size: -; v_call: TRBV4-1; cdr3_aa: CASSDTSTDTQYF; cdr3_nt: TGCGCCAGCAGTGATACCAGCACAGATACGCAGTATTTT
j_call: TRBJ2-5; d_call: -; clone_size: -; v_call: TRBV7-2; cdr3_aa: CASSLGPREETQYF; cdr3_nt: TGTGCCAGCAGCTTAGGGCCCAGGGAGGAGACCCAGTACTTC
j_call: TRBJ2-2; d_call: -; clone_size: -; v_call: TRBV6-1; cdr3_aa: CASSESYRVSGELFF; cdr3_nt: TGTGCCAGCAGTGAAAGTTACAGGGTCTCCGGGGAGCTGTTTTTT
j_call: TRBJ2-3; d_call: TRBD2; clone_size: -; v_call: TRBV19; cdr3_aa: CASAFERAGGTDTQYF; cdr3_nt: TGTGCCAGTGCATTTGAGCGAGCGGGGGGCACAGATACGCAGTATTTT
j_call: TRBJ1-1; d_call: -; clone_size: -; v_call: TRBV4-3; cdr3_aa: CASSLTVATEAFF; cdr3_nt: TGCGCCAGCAGCCTAACAGTTGCTACTGAAGCTTTCTTT
j_call: TRBJ2-5; d_call: TRBD2; clone_size: -; v_call: TRBV7-3; cdr3_aa: CASSLTLSRGAGKETQYF; cdr3_nt: TGTGCCAGCAGCTTAACGTTGTCGCGGGGGGCCGGGAAAGAGACCCAGTACTTC